A single sample gave rise to the 5 T cell receptor beta chains below, sequenced in a study of T cells in localized non-small cell lung cancer. The assay was immunoSEQ multiplex PCR, and TCRdb's table has in-frame clones only and misses some. The table has some 51,000 clones, approximately 90% seen once. The input for sequencing was peripheral blood, taken before any cancer treatment. All receptors come from a woman aged 40-75 years with stage I lung adenocarcinoma.

The rearrangement uses TRBV7-8 and TRBJ1-1, with D hard to call. Trimming stripped 1 base from V and 10 bases from J, with 10 bases between. CDR1 is SGHVS and CDR2 is FQNEAQ in the germline V gene. The CDR3 is 12 residues long. The CDR3 coding sequence is TGTGCCAGCAGCTTAGGAGGCACCGGAGCTTTCTTT. Protein: CASSLGGTGAFF.

The chain couples TRBV9 to TRBJ2-3, with 8 bases that match TRBD2. CDR1 and CDR2 (germline): SGDLS, YYNGEE. V dropped 0 bases and J dropped 4; count of bases not matched to a gene: 16. The CDR3 spans 19 residues. The CDR3 spells CASSVAPPTVAGTADTQYF. The CDR3 nucleotides are TGTGCCAGCAGCGTAGCCCCCCCGACGGTAGCGGGGACCGCAGATACGCAGTATTTT.

V usage is TRBV5-1 and J usage is TRBJ1-2, with TRBD1 matching over 7 bases. CDR3 length: 15 amino acids. Germline-derived CDR1 and CDR2 are SGHRS and YFSETQ. V was pared by 4 bases and J by 2 bases, with 8 bases of the junction left unmatched. This chain's CDR3 is CASSPTLTGNYGYTF. The DNA of the CDR3 is TGCGCCAGCAGCCCAACCTTGACAGGGAACTATGGCTACACCTTC. The entire variable domain, with the rest obtained from reference TRBV5-1 and TRBJ1-2, is as follows: KAGVTQTPRYLIKTRGQQVTLSCSPISGHRSVSWYQQTPGQGLQFLFEYFSETQRNKGNFPGRFSGRQFSNSRSEMNVSTLELGDSALYLCASSPTLTGNYGYTFGSGTRLTVV.

The V and J genes are TRBV5-1 and TRBJ1-1, with 7 bases matching TRBD1. V shed 4 bases and J 0 bases; nucleotides not matched to a gene: 3. This CDR3 is built from 14 residues. Germline V lookup: CDR1 SGHRS, CDR2 YFSETQ. The CDR3 here is CASSQGGVNTEAFF. In nucleotides, the CDR3 is TGCGCCAGCAGCCAGGGGGGTGTGAACACTGAAGCTTTCTTT. The whole variable domain, remainder taken from reference TRBV5-1 and TRBJ1-1, is KAGVTQTPRYLIKTRGQQVTLSCSPISGHRSVSWYQQTPGQGLQFLFEYFSETQRNKGNFPGRFSGRQFSNSRSEMNVSTLELGDSALYLCASSQGGVNTEAFFGQGTRLTVV.

The rearrangement links TRBV30 to TRBJ2-5; D call uncertain. Germline CDR1 is GTSNPN and CDR2 is SVGIG (reference sequence). The CDR3 contains 11 residues. Deletions cut 1 base from V and 2 bases from J, with 2 bases between. The CDR3 sequence is CAWSAQETQYF. The CDR3 DNA is TGTGCCTGGAGTGCACAAGAGACCCAGTACTTC.